This TCR beta chain came from a study of OX40 agonist ivuxolimab in advanced cancers. As for the study in general: Ivuxolimab was delivered to patients intravenously every 2 weeks at doses spanning 0.01 to 10 mg/kg. General study results and limits: At doses 0.1 to 3.0 mg/kg, CD4+ and CD8+ clones expanded. More expanded clones were seen, on average, in CD8+ T cells than in CD4+.

Trimming took 0 bases from V and 6 from J, leaving 6 bases between them. The CDR3 length is 12 residues. Germline CDR1 is SGHAT and CDR2 is FQDESV (reference sequence). The assay was immunoSEQ multiplex PCR, and TCRdb's table has in-frame clones only and misses some. The sample gives tens of thousands of clones, about nine tenths of which show up once; more than 0.35% is in the top ten. As to this clone: The target antigen is unknown.

This specimen consisted of CD4+ or CD8+ T cells sorted from blood, obtained in a trial of the OX40 agonist ivuxolimab. V and J are TRBV11-1 and TRBJ2-7; D is uncertain. This sequence originates from an adult with an advanced solid tumor such as melanoma, head and neck, liver or kidney cancer. For the CDR3, the DNA is TGTGCCAGCAGCTTAGCGCCATCCGAGCAGTACTTC. This encodes CASSLAPSEQYF.